Listed below are T cell receptor beta chains from one sample, sequenced in a study of blood T cell repertoires in COVID-19. Produced via immunoSEQ multiplex PCR; TCRdb's table is partial and in-frame only. The sample holds tens of thousands of clones; about 88% are singletons and the top ten take 12%. The sequenced material came from peripheral blood. These TCRs come from a human donor in a cohort sampled during active COVID-19. Both conserved end residues are part of each CDR3. Fields, in order: CDR3 protein, CDR3 DNA, J gene, D gene, V gene, CDR3 length, clone size. A D gene is named only where the DNA matches it firmly. Not every row has a clone size; where given, it reads once, few, many or a size class.

CDR3aa: CAISGDLYEQYF; CDR3nt: TGTGCCATTAGCGGGGACCTCTACGAGCAGTACTTC; j_gene: TRBJ2-7; d_gene: TRBD2; v_gene: TRBV10-3; len: 12; abundance: once
CDR3aa: CASSPTDTEAFF; CDR3nt: TGTGCCAGCTCACCGACAGACACTGAAGCTTTCTTT; j_gene: TRBJ1-1; d_gene: -; v_gene: TRBV18; len: 12; abundance: -
CDR3aa: CASSSHLQGLNTEAFF; CDR3nt: TGTGCCAGCAGTTCCCACTTACAGGGGCTGAACACTGAAGCTTTCTTT; j_gene: TRBJ1-1; d_gene: TRBD1; v_gene: TRBV6-2/TRBV6-3; len: 16; abundance: few
CDR3aa: CATRVSHEAFF; CDR3nt: TGTGCCACCAGGGTTAGCCATGAAGCTTTCTTT; j_gene: TRBJ1-1; d_gene: -; v_gene: TRBV2; len: 11; abundance: -
CDR3aa: CASSPDRGGNQPQHF; CDR3nt: TGTGCCAGCAGCCCGGACAGGGGCGGCAATCAGCCCCAGCATTTT; j_gene: TRBJ1-5; d_gene: TRBD1; v_gene: TRBV11-1; len: 15; abundance: few
CDR3aa: CASSGATEDTQYF; CDR3nt: TGTGCCAGCAGTGGGGCCACCGAGGATACGCAGTATTTT; j_gene: TRBJ2-3; d_gene: -; v_gene: TRBV12-3/TRBV12-4; len: 13; abundance: -
CDR3aa: CASSQAPSGKVGQYF; CDR3nt: TGTGCCAGCAGCCAAGCACCTAGCGGGAAAGTGGGGCAGTACTTC; j_gene: TRBJ2-7; d_gene: TRBD2; v_gene: TRBV3-1/TRBV3-2; len: 15; abundance: -
CDR3aa: CASRLAGYNEQFF; CDR3nt: TGTGCCAGCCGACTAGCGGGATACAATGAGCAGTTCTTC; j_gene: TRBJ2-1; d_gene: TRBD2; v_gene: TRBV2; len: 13; abundance: -
CDR3aa: CSVDKSRVGYGYTF; CDR3nt: TGCAGCGTTGATAAGAGTCGGGTTGGCTATGGCTACACCTTC; j_gene: TRBJ1-2; d_gene: -; v_gene: TRBV29-1; len: 14; abundance: -
CDR3aa: CASSSRRGSTDTQYF; CDR3nt: TGTGCCAGCAGCTCACGGAGGGGCAGCACAGATACGCAGTATTTT; j_gene: TRBJ2-3; d_gene: -; v_gene: TRBV7-2; len: 15; abundance: -
CDR3aa: CASSSQTSGAKNIQYF; CDR3nt: TGTGCCAGCAGTTCGCAGACTAGCGGAGCCAAAAACATTCAGTACTTC; j_gene: TRBJ2-4; d_gene: TRBD2; v_gene: TRBV28; len: 16; abundance: -
CDR3aa: CASSETDRGGPRQNQPQHF; CDR3nt: TGTGCCAGCAGCGAAACTGACAGGGGGGGACCTCGCCAAAATCAGCCCCAGCATTTT; j_gene: TRBJ1-5; d_gene: TRBD1; v_gene: TRBV28; len: 19; abundance: few
CDR3aa: CAWRPPGTSSYEQYF; CDR3nt: TGTGCCTGGAGACCACCCGGGACTAGCTCCTACGAGCAGTACTTC; j_gene: TRBJ2-7; d_gene: TRBD2; v_gene: TRBV30; len: 15; abundance: -
CDR3aa: CASSPTGTNYGYTF; CDR3nt: TGTGCCAGCAGCCCAACAGGGACTAACTATGGCTACACCTTC; j_gene: TRBJ1-2; d_gene: -; v_gene: TRBV7-9; len: 14; abundance: -
CDR3aa: CASRTGGYTEAFF; CDR3nt: TGTGCCAGCAGGACAGGGGGCTATACTGAAGCTTTCTTT; j_gene: TRBJ1-1; d_gene: TRBD1; v_gene: TRBV6-5; len: 13; abundance: -
CDR3aa: CASSPRTAMNEKLFF; CDR3nt: TGTGCCAGCTCACCCCGGACAGCTATGAATGAAAAACTGTTTTTT; j_gene: TRBJ1-4; d_gene: -; v_gene: TRBV18; len: 15; abundance: -
CDR3aa: CASSFAEGSNSPLHF; CDR3nt: TGCGCCAGCAGCTTTGCAGAAGGGAGTAATTCACCCCTCCACTTT; j_gene: TRBJ1-6; d_gene: -; v_gene: TRBV5-1; len: 15; abundance: -
CDR3aa: CASSPPGDRVSPLHF; CDR3nt: TGTGCCAGCAGTCCACCAGGGGACAGAGTCTCACCCCTCCACTTT; j_gene: TRBJ1-6; d_gene: TRBD1; v_gene: TRBV6-6; len: 15; abundance: -
CDR3aa: CASSPDERGLAGKDTQYF; CDR3nt: TGTGCCAGCTCACCAGACGAGAGAGGACTAGCGGGGAAAGATACGCAGTATTTT; j_gene: TRBJ2-3; d_gene: TRBD2; v_gene: TRBV18; len: 18; abundance: -
CDR3aa: CASSLSMAGINEKLFF; CDR3nt: TGTGCCAGCAGCCTCTCAATGGCAGGGATAAATGAAAAACTGTTTTTT; j_gene: TRBJ1-4; d_gene: -; v_gene: TRBV14; len: 16; abundance: -
CDR3aa: CASSYSDKGDTEAFF; CDR3nt: TGTGCCAGCAGTTACTCGGATAAGGGGGACACTGAAGCTTTCTTT; j_gene: TRBJ1-1; d_gene: -; v_gene: TRBV6-2/TRBV6-3; len: 15; abundance: -
CDR3aa: CASSLSGGVETQYF; CDR3nt: TGTGCCAGCAGCTTATCAGGGGGCGTAGAGACCCAGTACTTC; j_gene: TRBJ2-5; d_gene: TRBD1; v_gene: TRBV7-2; len: 14; abundance: -
CDR3aa: CASSRGETNEKLFF; CDR3nt: TGTGCCAGCAGCCGGGGAGAGACTAATGAAAAACTGTTTTTT; j_gene: TRBJ1-4; d_gene: -; v_gene: TRBV3-1/TRBV3-2; len: 14; abundance: -
CDR3aa: CATSRDTGTSGGQSSYEQYF; CDR3nt: TGTGCCACCAGCAGAGATACGGGGACTAGCGGGGGCCAGAGCTCCTACGAGCAGTACTTC; j_gene: TRBJ2-7; d_gene: TRBD2; v_gene: TRBV15; len: 20; abundance: -
CDR3aa: CASSEFEGVSGNTIYF; CDR3nt: TGTGCCAGCAGTGAATTTGAAGGGGTTTCTGGAAACACCATATATTTT; j_gene: TRBJ1-3; d_gene: -; v_gene: TRBV6-1; len: 16; abundance: many
CDR3aa: CASSALDILGHNEQFF; CDR3nt: TGTGCCAGCAGCGCCCTGGACATCCTGGGGCACAATGAGCAGTTCTTC; j_gene: TRBJ2-1; d_gene: -; v_gene: TRBV9; len: 16; abundance: -
CDR3aa: CASSQRQATDTQYF; CDR3nt: TGTGCCAGCAGCCAACGACAGGCCACAGATACGCAGTATTTT; j_gene: TRBJ2-3; d_gene: -; v_gene: TRBV3-1/TRBV3-2; len: 14; abundance: -
CDR3aa: CAISPGGSSTDEQFF; CDR3nt: TGTGCCATCAGTCCGGGGGGATCATCTACAGATGAGCAGTTCTTC; j_gene: TRBJ2-1; d_gene: TRBD2; v_gene: TRBV10-3; len: 15; abundance: once
CDR3aa: CASSQVGGIQYF; CDR3nt: TGTGCCAGCAGCCAAGTAGGAGGCATTCAGTACTTC; j_gene: TRBJ2-4; d_gene: -; v_gene: TRBV3-1/TRBV3-2; len: 12; abundance: -
CDR3aa: CASSHRESGANVLTF; CDR3nt: TGTGCCAGCAGCCACAGGGAATCTGGGGCCAACGTCCTGACTTTC; j_gene: TRBJ2-6; d_gene: -; v_gene: TRBV5-5; len: 15; abundance: -
CDR3aa: CASSLTGTGSYSGNTIYF; CDR3nt: TGTGCCAGCAGCTTAACCGGGACAGGGAGTTACTCTGGAAACACCATATATTTT; j_gene: TRBJ1-3; d_gene: TRBD1; v_gene: TRBV5-4; len: 18; abundance: -
CDR3aa: CASSFALPEQFF; CDR3nt: TGTGCCAGCAGTTTTGCGTTGCCTGAGCAGTTCTTC; j_gene: TRBJ2-1; d_gene: -; v_gene: TRBV28; len: 12; abundance: few
CDR3aa: CASSPGQTAYGYTF; CDR3nt: TGTGCCAGCAGTCCGGGACAAACCGCCTATGGCTACACCTTC; j_gene: TRBJ1-2; d_gene: -; v_gene: TRBV28; len: 14; abundance: -
CDR3aa: CASSSGGDGDTQYF; CDR3nt: TGCGCCAGCAGCTCGGGGGGTGATGGAGATACGCAGTATTTT; j_gene: TRBJ2-3; d_gene: TRBD2; v_gene: TRBV5-1; len: 14; abundance: -
CDR3aa: CARIPDYRGLLSGANVLTF; CDR3nt: TGTGCCAGAATCCCCGACTACAGGGGCCTTCTCTCTGGGGCCAACGTCCTGACTTTC; j_gene: TRBJ2-6; d_gene: TRBD1; v_gene: TRBV5-3; len: 19; abundance: -
CDR3aa: CASSFTQRENYGYTF; CDR3nt: TGCGCCAGCAGCTTTACTCAACGGGAAAACTATGGCTACACCTTC; j_gene: TRBJ1-2; d_gene: -; v_gene: TRBV4-1; len: 15; abundance: -